Listed here are 30 T cell receptor beta chains from one sample, sequenced in a study of tumor-infiltrating lymphocytes in primary liver carcinoma. In addition to blood RNA drawn from unsorted whole blood, germline DNA was extracted. Constant-region priming of around 490 ng total RNA yielded TCR beta cDNA. Investigators got TCR beta libraries out of three nested multiplex PCR rounds, done with slightly modified ARM-PCR. PCR rounds one and two used TRBV1-TRBV30 forward primers with a C-beta reverse primer for around 9 cycles each. MiXCR, applied by TCRdb to the multiplex PCR reads, yields one record per CDR3 protein. The table records approximately 300,000 distinct CDR3 sequences, 65% of them present only once. The sample comprised peripheral blood. These receptors were taken from a middle-aged man with primary liver carcinoma and hepatitis B virus infection.

Regarding this clonotype: The conserved final phenylalanine or tryptophan is absent from the CDR3, which likely points to a read error. V and J are TRBV29-1 and TRBJ1-1; D ambiguous. In germline, CDR1 is SQVTM, CDR2 ANQGSEA. There are 13 residues in the CDR3. The CDR3 DNA sequence: TGCAGCGGTCAAAGGATGGCGAACATTGAAGCTTTCCTT. Amino acids: CSGQRMANIEAFL.

Turning to this clonotype: Just one base apart from a much larger clone, this may be a read error. The chain couples TRBV6-6 to TRBJ2-7; 10 nucleotides align to TRBD1. CDR1 is MNHNY, CDR2 SVGAGI, per germline (reference sequence). The CDR3 sequence is 13 residues long. CDR3 region: CANQGQGMHEPYF. The CDR3 DNA reads TGTGCCAATCAGGGACAGGGGATGCACGAGCCGTACTTC.

Of note for this clonotype: A read error may be the cause here, since a much bigger clone is one base away. Here the CDR3 DNA reads TGTGCCATCAGTACGGGGGGGACCCTCTACAATGAGCAGTTCTTC. This encodes CAISTGGTLYNEQFF. V is TRBV10-3 and J is TRBJ2-1; TRBD2 aligns across 8 bases. J was trimmed by 3 bases and V by 5 bases; bases with no gene match: 6. CDR1 is ENHRY, CDR2 SYGVKD, per germline. CDR3 length: 15 amino acids.

This clonotype was counted ten times or more. At one end, the junction sequence differs from germline, possibly due to a read error. The chain recombines TRBV11-2 with TRBJ1-1, with D uncertain. Germline V lookup: CDR1 SGHAT, CDR2 FQNNGV. CDR3 length equals 13 residues. The CDR3 reads CACSFQENTEAFF. CDR3 bases: TGTGCCTGCAGCTTCCAGGAAAACACTGAAGCTTTCTTT.

Turning to this clonotype: A read error may account for a junction end that differs from germline. CDR3 sequence (DNA): TGTGCCAGCAATCCCCCAGGACTTAGCAATCAGCCTCAGCATTTT. Amino acid sequence: CASNPPGLSNQPQHF. The chain has TRBV28 and TRBJ1-5; D not resolved. This CDR3 spans 15 amino acids. The germline gives CDR1 MDHEN, CDR2 SYDVKM. Complete variable domain (other parts from reference TRBV28 and TRBJ1-5): DVKVTQSSRYLVKRTGEKVFLECVQDMDHENMFWYRQDPGLGLRLIYFSYDVKMKEKGDIPEGYSVSREKKERFSLILESASTNQTSMYLCASNPPGLSNQPQHFGDGTRLSIL.

About this clonotype itself: A read error may account for a junction end that differs from germline. This chain links TRBV28 with TRBJ2-6; the D gene is possibly TRBD1 (5 bases). The germline CDR1 and CDR2 sequences are MDHEN and SYDVKM. The CDR3 length is 16 residues. CDR3 in DNA: TGTGCCAGCAGTTTAATCTTAGTCGCTGGGGCCAACGTCCTGACATTC. This encodes CASSLILVAGANVLTF.

This clonotype has just a few counts. A single base separates this from a much larger clone, so it may be a read error. This rearrangement joins TRBV29-1 to TRBJ1-1; TRBD1 might be the D (5 bases). Germline V gene lookup returns CDR1 SQVTM and CDR2 ANQGSEA. Trimming left V 7 bases short and J 4 bases short, with 13 bases between. The CDR3 length is 12 residues. CDR3 residues: CSAVGDGTEAFF. Written as DNA, the CDR3 is TGCAGCGCTGTAGGGGACGGCACTGAAGCTTTCTTT. The full variable domain, completed using reference TRBV29-1 and TRBJ1-1, is SAVISQKPSRDICQRGTSLTIQCQVDSQVTMMFWYRQQPGQSLTLIATANQGSEATYESGFVIDKFPISRPNLTFSTLTVSNMSPEDSSIYLCSAVGDGTEAFFGQGTRLTVV.

The chain joins TRBV5-1 to TRBJ2-1; 7 nucleotides line up with TRBD2. V lost 0 bases, J lost 7 bases, and 7 bases stayed unmatched. This CDR3 is 15 amino acids long. CDR1 and CDR2 from the germline V gene are SGHRS and YFSETQ. DNA for the CDR3: TGCGCCAGCAGCTTGGCAACTAGCGCGAAGAATGAGCAGTTCTTC. Encoded protein: CASSLATSAKNEQFF.

The chain employs TRBV4-2 and TRBJ2-1; D gene unclear. This CDR3 has 16 amino acids. Germline V gene data show CDR1 as LGHNA and CDR2 as YNFKEQ. V was shortened by 5 bases and J by 4 bases, with 18 bases between the two germline ends. The CDR3 sequence: CASSEKTNGNYNEQFF. DNA for the CDR3: TGTGCCAGCAGCGAAAAGACCAACGGTAATTACAATGAGCAGTTCTTC.

This sequence joins TRBV28 and TRBJ2-7; the D is unclear. Germline CDR1 reads MDHEN; CDR2 reads SYDVKM. V dropped 4 bases and J dropped 3 bases, with 10 bases sitting between them. CDR3 length: 13 residues. This chain's CDR3 is CASSSPGYYEQYF. CDR3 nucleotide sequence: TGTGCCAGCAGTTCACCAGGCTACTACGAGCAGTACTTC.

With regard to this clonotype: This may be a read error, as it is one base from a much larger clone. CDR3 loop: CASSSRTNGIGEQYF. CDR3 nucleotides: TGTGCCAGCAGTTCCCGGACTAACGGTATCGGAGAGCAGTACTTC. The rearrangement links TRBV28 to TRBJ2-7; possible D gene TRBD2, 6 bases. The germline V and J ends were trimmed by 4 bases and 7 bases, with 20 bases remaining between them. Looked up from germline, CDR1 is MDHEN and CDR2 is SYDVKM. The CDR3 contains 15 residues.

This clonotype was found once. A much larger clone sits a single nucleotide away, making a read error possible. This rearrangement joins TRBV11-2 to TRBJ1-2; D gene unclear. In germline, CDR1 is SGHAT, CDR2 FQNNGV. CDR3 size: 13 residues. V lost 5 bases and J lost 4, with 11 bases in between. CDR3 region: CASSERTSYGYTF. The CDR3 DNA reads TGTGCCAGCAGCGAGAGAACTAGCTATGGCTACACCTTC.

Regarding this clonotype: Its ends do not fully match the called genes, so a read error is possible. V gene TRBV12-3 or TRBV12-4 combines with J gene TRBJ1-2; 7 bases are shared with TRBD1. The CDR3 contains 14 residues. CDR3 bases: TGTGCTAGCAATTCTAACAGGGGATGGAGTGGCTACACCTTC. Its protein product is CASNSNRGWSGYTF.

Concerning this clonotype: A much larger clone lies a single base off, so this may be a read error. The chain joins TRBV10-3 to TRBJ1-1; 9 bases match TRBD1. CDR3 length equals 14 residues. Germline-derived CDR1 and CDR2 are ENHRY and SYGVKD. The CDR3 DNA sequence: TGTACCATCAGGGGACAGGGAGCGAACACTGAAGCTTTCTTT. This translates into CTIRGQGANTEAFF.

The sample holds a few counts of this clonotype. The chain recombines TRBV4-3 with TRBJ1-2; 11 positions match TRBD1. CDR1 and CDR2 (germline): LGHNA, YSLEER. The junction had 4 bases not matched to a gene; V was cut back by 1 base and J by 3 bases. This CDR3 contains 16 residues. CDR3: CASSQGTGGAYYGYTF. The CDR3 DNA follows: TGCGCCAGCAGCCAAGGGACAGGGGGCGCATACTATGGCTACACCTTC.

In regard to this clonotype: This may come from a read error, since a much larger clone is one base off. The gene calls are TRBV4-2 and TRBJ2-1; no definite D call. From germline, CDR1 is LGHNA and CDR2 YNFKEQ. There are 18 residues in the CDR3. CDR3 bases: TGTGCCAGCAGCCAAGACGGTGAAGCGCTCAGCTCCTACGATGAGCAGTTCTTC. It encodes CASSQDGEALSSYDEQFF.

Turning to this clonotype: A read error may be the cause here, since a much bigger clone is one base away. The chain carries TRBV29-1 and TRBJ2-1; 9 positions agree with TRBD1. The CDR3 loop spans 15 amino acids. Germline V CDR1 and CDR2: SQVTM, ANQGSEA. Written as DNA, the CDR3 is TGCAGCATTGAAGATCCCGGACAGGGGTACAATGAGCAGTTCTTC. Encoded protein: CSIEDPGQGYNEQFF.

V gene TRBV29-1 combines with J gene TRBJ2-6, with a tentative D call TRBD2 (6 bases). Trimming stripped 7 bases from V and 8 bases from J, with 21 bases between. Per the germline V gene, CDR1 is SQVTM and CDR2 is ANQGSEA. The CDR3 loop spans 15 amino acids. CDR3 sequence reads: CSAGSRVGGTNVLTF. DNA of the CDR3: TGCAGCGCAGGGTCCAGGGTAGGCGGGACCAACGTCCTGACTTTC. Supplemented by reference TRBV29-1 and TRBJ2-6, the full variable domain reads SAVISQKPSRDICQRGTSLTIQCQVDSQVTMMFWYRQQPGQSLTLIATANQGSEATYESGFVIDKFPISRPNLTFSTLTVSNMSPEDSSIYLCSAGSRVGGTNVLTFGAGSRLTVL.

As concerns this clonotype: No conserved phenylalanine or tryptophan ends this CDR3, so it is likely a read error. The chain uses TRBV6-2 or TRBV6-3 and TRBJ2-2; 7 bases line up with TRBD2. This CDR3 has 14 residues. Germline CDR1 and CDR2: MNHEY and SVGEGT. DNA for the CDR3: TGTGCCGGCAGCGGGACGCGGAGCGTCGGGGAGCTGTTTCTT. It is translated as CAGSGTRSVGELFL.

This clonotype was counted a single time. A junction end diverges from the germline sequence, so it may reflect a read error. The J gene is TRBJ2-1, the V gene TRBV5-4, with 11 bases identical to TRBD2. The V gene's germline CDR1 is SGHNT and CDR2 YYREEE (reference sequence). This CDR3 has 15 residues. CDR3 nucleotide sequence: TGTGTCAGCAGCTTAAAACTAGCGGGAGTGGATGAGCAGTTCTTC. Its protein is CVSSLKLAGVDEQFF.

A few counts support this clonotype. The gene calls are TRBV7-9 and TRBJ2-5; TRBD2 matches at 7 bases. The V segment lost 9 bases and the J segment 1 base; nucleotides outside the gene matches: 8. This CDR3 is 14 amino acids long. Germline V gene sequence: CDR1 SEHNR, CDR2 FQNEAQ (reference sequence). The CDR3 sequence is CASYRPGGQETQYF. The DNA of the CDR3 is TGTGCCAGTTACCGCCCGGGGGGCCAAGAGACCCAGTACTTC.

Comment on this clonotype: Possible read error: a much larger clone is one base away. V and J are TRBV29-1 and TRBJ1-6; 9 nucleotides align to TRBD1. The V and J ends lost 8 bases and 6 bases, in that order; junction bases with no gene match: 5. Germline-derived CDR1 and CDR2 are SQVTM and ANQGSEA. The CDR3 sequence is 13 residues long. The CDR3 is CSIRDRVNSPLHF. In DNA, the CDR3 is TGCAGCATCCGGGACAGGGTTAATTCACCCCTCCACTTT.

This clonotype occurred a few times. The chain uses TRBV7-9 and TRBJ1-4; no clear D gene. Germline lookup yields CDR1 SEHNR and CDR2 FQNEAQ (reference sequence). The CDR3 loop spans 17 amino acids. The V end lost 7 bases, the J end lost 2 bases, and 20 bases lay between the germline ends. In DNA, the CDR3 is TGTGCCAGCACCCCAACCCCCAGAGCTGGGACTAATGAAAAACTGTTTTTT. Translation: CASTPTPRAGTNEKLFF.

In the case of this clonotype: With a much larger clone just one base away, this may be a read error. The CDR3 region has the DNA TGCGCCAGCAGCCCGGCCGGGACAAAAGCCTACAATGAGCAGTTCTTC. Protein product: CASSPAGTKAYNEQFF. The rearrangement joins TRBV4-1 to TRBJ2-1, with D possibly matching TRBD1 (6 bases). Germline V CDR1 and CDR2: MGHRA, YSYEKL. V lost 4 bases and J 2 bases, leaving 15 bases between the germline ends. The CDR3 has 16 amino acids.

J is TRBJ2-1 and V is TRBV7-9; D is possibly TRBD2 (5 bases). This CDR3 region has 13 residues. The ends were cut back, 4 bases at V and 5 bases at J, with 9 bases in the middle. Germline values: CDR1 SEHNR, CDR2 FQNEAQ (reference sequence). CDR3 amino acids: CASSSGLNNEQFF. The CDR3 DNA reads TGTGCCAGCAGCTCCGGACTTAACAATGAGCAGTTCTTC.

Comment on this clonotype: A read error may produce the germline difference seen at one junction end. V gene TRBV11-2 combines with J gene TRBJ2-1; D is uncertain. The germline V gene has CDR1 SGHAT and CDR2 FQNNGV. The CDR3 is 15 residues long. The CDR3 DNA sequence: TGTGCCAGCGGCTTCCGGGCGGAATCCTACAATGAGCAGTTCTTC. It yields the protein CASGFRAESYNEQFF.

This clonotype was counted many times. This chain uses TRBV4-3 with TRBJ1-1, with unresolved D. The germline V gene has CDR1 LGHNA and CDR2 YSLEER. The CDR3 has 14 residues. Trimming cost V 1 base and J 5 bases, with 11 bases left between them. The CDR3 loop reads CASSQVVGWTEAFF. The CDR3 DNA is TGCGCCAGCAGCCAAGTCGTAGGGTGGACTGAAGCTTTCTTT.

The chain joins TRBV30 to TRBJ1-5; 7 bases line up with TRBD1. The CDR3 contains 15 residues. Germline CDR1 reads GTSNPN; CDR2 reads SVGIG (reference sequence). The ends lost 3 bases at V and 3 bases at J; junction bases unmatched: 8. In DNA form, the CDR3 reads TGTGCCTGGAGAGTTAGGGACAGAAACAATCAGCCCCAGCATTTT. It specifies CAWRVRDRNNQPQHF. The variable domain in full, completed from reference TRBV30 and TRBJ1-5, reads SQTIHQWPATLVQPVGSPLSLECTVEGTSNPNLYWYRQAAGRGLQLLFYSVGIGQISSEVPQNLSASRPQDRQFILSSKKLLLSDSGFYLCAWRVRDRNNQPQHFGDGTRLSIL.

With respect to this clonotype: At one boundary the junction diverges from the germline segment, which might be a read error. In DNA, the CDR3 is TGCAGCGTAAAGGGTAGAACCCCCACGGATACGCAGTTTTTT. It codes for CSVKGRTPTDTQFF. V and J are TRBV29-1 and TRBJ2-3; D remains ambiguous. Looked up from germline, CDR1 is SQVTM and CDR2 is ANQGSEA. This CDR3 comprises 14 residues.

The rearrangement joins TRBV11-2 to TRBJ2-5; TRBD2 aligns across 13 bases. CDR1 and CDR2 (germline): SGHAT, FQNNGV. This CDR3 is 19 amino acids long. After removal of 1 base from V and 11 bases from J, the junction contained 19 bases not matched to a gene. CDR3: CASSLATLWTSGSNSEQYF. CDR3 coding DNA: TGTGCCAGCAGCTTAGCCACCCTCTGGACTAGCGGGAGCAACTCTGAGCAGTACTTC. Supplemented by reference TRBV11-2 and TRBJ2-5, the full variable domain reads EAGVAQSPRYKIIEKRQSVAFWCNPISGHATLYWYQQILGQGPKLLIQFQNNGVVDDSQLPKDRFSAERLKGVDSTLKIQPAKLEDSAVYLCASSLATLWTSGSNSEQYFGPGTRLLVL.